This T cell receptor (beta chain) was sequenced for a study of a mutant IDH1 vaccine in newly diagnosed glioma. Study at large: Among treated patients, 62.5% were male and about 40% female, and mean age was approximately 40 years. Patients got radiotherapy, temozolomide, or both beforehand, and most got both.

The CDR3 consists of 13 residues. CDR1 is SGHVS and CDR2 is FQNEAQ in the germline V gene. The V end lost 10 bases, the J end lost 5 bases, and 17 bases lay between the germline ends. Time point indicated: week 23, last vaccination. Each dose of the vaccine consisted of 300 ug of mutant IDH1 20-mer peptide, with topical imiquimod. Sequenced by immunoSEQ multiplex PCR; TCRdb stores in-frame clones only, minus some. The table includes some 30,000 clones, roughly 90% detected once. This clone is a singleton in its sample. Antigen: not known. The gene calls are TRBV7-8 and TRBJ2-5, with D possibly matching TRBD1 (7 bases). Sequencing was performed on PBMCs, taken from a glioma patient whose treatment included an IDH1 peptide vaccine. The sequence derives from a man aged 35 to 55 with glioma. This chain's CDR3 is CATSGAQGETQYF. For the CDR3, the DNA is TGTGCCACCTCGGGGGCACAGGGGGAGACCCAGTACTTC.